The source of this T cell receptor beta chain is a study of blood T cell repertoires in COVID-19. The overall study: The United States, Italy and Spain were the sources of the acute and convalescent COVID-19 samples. PBMCs, B-cell-depleted T cells, or T cells provided the cDNA or gDNA that made up the material.

The V and J ends lost 5 bases and 6 bases, in that order; junction bases with no gene match: 5. Germline V lookup: CDR1 SGHTA, CDR2 FQGTGA. The CDR3 loop spans 14 amino acids. Assay: immunoSEQ multiplex PCR; the TCRdb copy retains only in-frame clones and omits some. The table includes approximately 91,000 clones, 87% detected once. Sequencing was carried out using peripheral blood. V gene TRBV7-3 combines with J gene TRBJ2-1; 9 bases are shared with TRBD2. The receptor's source is a man between 65 and 85 years old with acute or convalescent COVID-19. The CDR3: CASSPSGLANEQFF. The CDR3 coding sequence is TGTGCCAGCAGCCCGTCGGGACTAGCCAATGAGCAGTTCTTC.